This T cell receptor beta chain was obtained from a study of blood T cell repertoires in COVID-19. For the study at large: The United States, Italy and Spain were the sources of the acute and convalescent COVID-19 samples. PBMCs, B-cell-depleted T cells, or T cells provided the cDNA or gDNA that made up the material.

V was cut by 8 bases and J by 0 bases, with 11 bases left in between. From germline, CDR1 is GTSNPN and CDR2 SVGIG (reference sequence). The CDR3 sequence is 13 residues long. Authors' data handling: Quantification of nucleated cells was approximated via reference gene primer amplification. The method was immunoSEQ multiplex PCR; TCRdb's version includes in-frame clones alone and lacks a portion of them. V, J and clone size are taken as reported in that table, and D and trimming were inferred from the DNA itself. The sample contains 250,000 to 350,000 clones, 86% of which appear only once. The TCR comes from a woman in her twenties or thirties with active or convalescent COVID-19. V usage is TRBV30 and J usage is TRBJ2-1; no reliable D call. Sequencing was carried out using peripheral blood. CDR3 in amino acids: CAHSRSSYNEQFF. CDR3 sequence (DNA): TGTGCCCATTCCCGGAGCTCCTACAATGAGCAGTTCTTC.